The T cell receptor (beta chain) under discussion was sequenced for a study of blood T cell repertoires in COVID-19. Libraries were prepared by immunoSEQ multiplex PCR; TCRdb keeps only in-frame clonotypes and omits some of them. The profile covers approximately 260,000 clones, with roughly 84% appearing a single time and about 4% taken by the ten largest. The germline V and J ends were trimmed by 5 bases and 2 bases, with 16 bases remaining between them. Germline V gives CDR1 MNHEY, CDR2 SMNVEV (reference sequence). This CDR3 comprises 15 residues. The specimen sequenced was peripheral blood. The clonotype was recovered from a middle-aged woman with active or convalescent COVID-19. This rearrangement joins TRBV27 to TRBJ2-7, with D possibly TRBD1 on 6 matching bases. The CDR3 reads CASSPLTGNTYEQYF. CDR3 bases: TGTGCCAGCAGTCCTCTCACAGGGAATACCTACGAGCAGTACTTC.